The T cell receptor (beta chain) described here comes from a study of human T cells and chemical hapten exposure. Overall study context: It was small differences in pooled library volume that mainly caused per-sample TCR yields to vary.

The library labeled individual cDNA molecules by adding unique molecular identifiers to them. From the RACE reads, TCRdb called clonotypes with MiXCR, one entry per CDR3 protein. Of 100,000 to 150,000 distinct CDR3 sequences listed, 9% to 10% are singletons. The time point here: healthy volunteer bleed at 2 weeks. Total RNA was isolated from unfractionated whole blood. A note on this clonotype: Its antigen is unknown.

Findings and limits, study-wide: DPC sensitization did not alter TCRs above 1 in 1000 frequency.

Sequencing input: whole blood. The source of this sequence is a male donor in good health. Some clones in this sample may be carry-over from other donors' samples.

The CDR3 spells CASSSNLNRVLNTGELFF. DNA of the CDR3: TGTGCCAGCAGCTCCAATCTAAACAGGGTTCTGAACACCGGGGAGCTGTTTTTT. V and J are TRBV5-6 and TRBJ2-2; a possible D gene is TRBD1 (6 bases). This CDR3 has 18 amino acids. V lost 3 bases, J lost 1 base, and 19 bases lay in between. The germline V gene encodes CDR1 SGHDT and CDR2 YYEEEE.